This TCR beta chain originates from a study of blood T cell repertoires in COVID-19. In the study overall: Samples of COVID-19 (acute and convalescent) were obtained from the United States, Italy and Spain. Sample material is recorded as cDNA or gDNA derived from T cells, B-cell-depleted T cells, or PBMCs.

The CDR3 extends over 14 amino acids. Germline V lookup: CDR1 ENHRY, CDR2 SYGVKD. The V segment lost 7 bases and the J segment 2 bases; nucleotides outside the gene matches: 6. Under the authors' procedure: Nucleated cell number was recorded as an estimate derived from reference gene primer amplification. Clones were read by immunoSEQ multiplex PCR, and TCRdb kept only the in-frame ones, dropping some. From that table come the V and J calls and clone size; the DNA was used to work out D and trimming. The sample has 85,000 to 110,000 clones; approximately 89% are singletons. Sequencing was performed on peripheral blood. This chain uses TRBV10-3 with TRBJ1-2; TRBD1 matches 8 bases. The clonotype originates from a woman of 80 years or more in a cohort sampled during active COVID-19. CDR3 in DNA: TGTGCCATCACCGGACAGGGTCGAAACTATGGCTACACCTTC. It yields the protein CAITGQGRNYGYTF.